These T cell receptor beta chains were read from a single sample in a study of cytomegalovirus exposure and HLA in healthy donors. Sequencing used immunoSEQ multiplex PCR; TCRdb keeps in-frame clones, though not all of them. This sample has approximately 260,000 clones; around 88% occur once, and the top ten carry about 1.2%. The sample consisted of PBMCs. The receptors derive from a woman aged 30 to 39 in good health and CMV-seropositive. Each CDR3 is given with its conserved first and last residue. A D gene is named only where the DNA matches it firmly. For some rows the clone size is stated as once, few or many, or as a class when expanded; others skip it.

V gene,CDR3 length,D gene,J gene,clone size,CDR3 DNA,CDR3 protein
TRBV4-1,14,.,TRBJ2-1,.,TGCGCCAGCAGCCAACGGGTCTCCTACAATGAGCAGTTCTTC,CASSQRVSYNEQFF
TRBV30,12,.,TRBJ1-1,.,TGTGCCCGGGCTCCAGGGGACACTGAAGCTTTCTTT,CARAPGDTEAFF
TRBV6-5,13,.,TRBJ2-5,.,TGTGCCAGCAGTTACGAGGGTTGGGGGACCCAGTACTTC,CASSYEGWGTQYF
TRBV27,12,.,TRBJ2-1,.,TGTGCCAGCAGCCCAACTAGCAATGAGCAGTTCTTC,CASSPTSNEQFF
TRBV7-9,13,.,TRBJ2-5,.,TGTGCCAGCAGCTTACTGATCGGAGAGACCCAGTACTTC,CASSLLIGETQYF
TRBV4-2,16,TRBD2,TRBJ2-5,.,TGTGCCAGCAGCCAAGGCGGGAGTCCGAGGATAGAGACCCAGTACTTC,CASSQGGSPRIETQYF
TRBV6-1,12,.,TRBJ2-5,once,TGTGCCAGCACCAGGGCCCAAGAGACCCAGTACTTC,CASTRAQETQYF
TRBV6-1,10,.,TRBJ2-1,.,TGTGCCAGCAGTGAAACAGAGCAGTTCTTC,CASSETEQFF
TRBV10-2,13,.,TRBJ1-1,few,TGCGCCAGCAGTGAAGGCGGGAACACTGAAGCTTTCTTT,CASSEGGNTEAFF
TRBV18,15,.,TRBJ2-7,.,TGTGCCAGCTCAGCCCGCCAAACTAGGGCCTACGAGCAGTACTTC,CASSARQTRAYEQYF
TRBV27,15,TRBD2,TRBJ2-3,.,TGTGCCAGCAGCATGGGACTAGCGGGAGCAGATACGCAGTATTTT,CASSMGLAGADTQYF
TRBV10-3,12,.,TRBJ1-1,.,TGTGCCACCTGGGAGGGTAACACTGAAGCTTTCTTT,CATWEGNTEAFF
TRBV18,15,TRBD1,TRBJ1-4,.,TGTGCCAGCTCACCACCGAGACAGGGGGGTGAAAAACTGTTTTTT,CASSPPRQGGEKLFF
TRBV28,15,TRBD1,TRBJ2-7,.,TGTGCCAGCAGTGTCACCGGGACAGGGGACTACGAGCAGTACTTC,CASSVTGTGDYEQYF
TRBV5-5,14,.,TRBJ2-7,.,TGTGCCAGCAGCTACGCGGCCGGGAGCTACGAGCAGTACTTC,CASSYAAGSYEQYF
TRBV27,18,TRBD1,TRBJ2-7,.,TGTGCCAGCAGTTTGAAGGGACAGGGGGCAATAAGCTCCTACGAGCAGTACTTC,CASSLKGQGAISSYEQYF
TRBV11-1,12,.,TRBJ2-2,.,TGTGCCACCGGGGTTTACACCGGGGAGCTGTTTTTT,CATGVYTGELFF
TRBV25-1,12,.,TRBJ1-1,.,TGTGCCAGCAGTACAGGGATCGCTGAAGCTTTCTTT,CASSTGIAEAFF
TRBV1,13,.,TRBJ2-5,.,TGCACCAGTCCGGGAGGCTCTAGGGAGACCCAGTACTTC,CTSPGGSRETQYF
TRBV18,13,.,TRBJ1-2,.,TGTGCCAGCTCACCACTCGAGGGCTATGGCTACACCTTC,CASSPLEGYGYTF
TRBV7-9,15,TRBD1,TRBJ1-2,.,TGTGCCAGCACCTCGACCACAGGGGGCGACTATGGCTACACCTTC,CASTSTTGGDYGYTF
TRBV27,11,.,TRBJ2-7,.,TGTGCCAGCAGTTCTTTTTACGAGCAGTACTTC,CASSSFYEQYF
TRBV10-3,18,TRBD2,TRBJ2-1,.,TGTGCCACCGCCTCTTCCCTTCTAGCGGGAGTGGCGTACAATGAGCAGTTCTTC,CATASSLLAGVAYNEQFF
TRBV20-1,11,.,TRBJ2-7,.,TGCAGTGCTCTGCAAGCGACCGAGCAGTACTTC,CSALQATEQYF
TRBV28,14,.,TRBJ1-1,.,TGTGCCAGCAGTTCCGCTCCTAGTGGCCGGAAGGCTTTCTTT,CASSSAPSGRKAFF
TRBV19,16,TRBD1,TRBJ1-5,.,TGTGCCAGTAGCATTGATTTACAGGGGGCTCGACAGCCCCAGCATTTT,CASSIDLQGARQPQHF
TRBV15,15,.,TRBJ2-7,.,TGTGCCACCAGCAGAGTTGGGAGAGGTTTCTACGAGCAGTACTTC,CATSRVGRGFYEQYF
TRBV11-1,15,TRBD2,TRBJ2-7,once,TGTGCCAGCAGCAGAATAACTAGCGGGAAATACGAGCAGTACTTC,CASSRITSGKYEQYF
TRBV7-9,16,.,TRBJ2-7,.,TGTGCCAGCAGCGCCGGACAGTACCTCCTCTCCTACGAGCAGTACTTC,CASSAGQYLLSYEQYF
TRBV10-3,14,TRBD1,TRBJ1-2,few,TGTGCCATCAGTCCCGGGACAGGGAACTATGGCTACACCTTC,CAISPGTGNYGYTF
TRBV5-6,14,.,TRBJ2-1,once,TGTGCCAGCAGCGATAAGAGTTCTCACAATGAGCAGTTCTTC,CASSDKSSHNEQFF
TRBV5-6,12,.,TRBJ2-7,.,TGTGCCAGCAGCTTGGGCACCGGACATCGGTACTTC,CASSLGTGHRYF
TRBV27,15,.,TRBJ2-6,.,TGTGCCAGCAGTACTCAGGGCTCTGGGGCCAACGTCCTGACTTTC,CASSTQGSGANVLTF
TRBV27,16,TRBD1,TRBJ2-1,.,TGTGCCACCTGGGACCCGGGACAGGGGCCACGGGAGGAGCAGTTCTTC,CATWDPGQGPREEQFF
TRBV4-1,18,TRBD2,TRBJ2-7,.,TGCGCCAGCAGCCAAGAAGGGGGGCCCGGGGGGGCTGGGTACGAGCAGTACTTC,CASSQEGGPGGAGYEQYF
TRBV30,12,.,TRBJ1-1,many,TGTGCCTGGAACGGGGGACGCGCTGAAGCTTTCTTT,CAWNGGRAEAFF
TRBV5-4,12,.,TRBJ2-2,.,TGTGCCAGCAGCCCTGGCCCCGGGGAGCTGTTTTTT,CASSPGPGELFF
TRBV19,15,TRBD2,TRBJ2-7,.,TGTGCCAGTAGTACAGGCGGGGGACCGGCCTACGAGCAGTACTTC,CASSTGGGPAYEQYF
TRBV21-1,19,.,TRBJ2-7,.,TGTGCCAGCAGCAAATACAACGTTGACTTGACTGTACGGTGGCACGAGCAGTACTTC,CASSKYNVDLTVRWHEQYF
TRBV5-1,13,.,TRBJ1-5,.,TGCGCCAGCCGGGGGGGGGCCGATCAGCCCCAGCATTTT,CASRGGADQPQHF
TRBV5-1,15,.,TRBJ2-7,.,TGCGCCAGCAGCTTGCAGGATCCCAGCTCCTACGAGCAGTACTTC,CASSLQDPSSYEQYF
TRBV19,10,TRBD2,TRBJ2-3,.,TGTGCCAGTGGACTAGCGAAGCAGTATTTT,CASGLAKQYF
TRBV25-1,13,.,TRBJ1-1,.,TGTGCCAGCACCCCAAGCGGGAACACTGAAGCTTTCTTT,CASTPSGNTEAFF
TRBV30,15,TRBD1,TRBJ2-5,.,TGTGCCTGGGAGGGACAGGTGGAGGTCCAAGAGACCCAGTACTTC,CAWEGQVEVQETQYF
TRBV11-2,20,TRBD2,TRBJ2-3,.,TGTGCCAGCAGCTTAGATCTATCGGCTAGCGGGAGGGCCAAAGGAGATACGCAGTATTTT,CASSLDLSASGRAKGDTQYF
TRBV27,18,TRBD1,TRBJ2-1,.,TGTGCCAGCACAGGGACAGGGGGCCCGGGAGGAGTCTTCAATGAGCAGTTCTTC,CASTGTGGPGGVFNEQFF
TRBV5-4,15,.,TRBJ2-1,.,TGTGCCAGCAGCTTGGAAATGGAGGGCTACAATGAGCAGTTCTTC,CASSLEMEGYNEQFF
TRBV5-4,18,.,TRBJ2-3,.,TGTGCCAGCAGCTCCCGGAAGGATAGCGGACTCCGTTCGGATACGCAGTATTTT,CASSSRKDSGLRSDTQYF
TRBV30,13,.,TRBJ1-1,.,TGTGCCTGGAGTGTCCTCTGGAACACTGAAGCTTTCTTT,CAWSVLWNTEAFF
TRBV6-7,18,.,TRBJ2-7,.,TGTGCCAGCAGTTACTTTCCTCATGGTGGGAGTGCTCGATACGAGCAGTACTTC,CASSYFPHGGSARYEQYF
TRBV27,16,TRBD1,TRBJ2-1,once,TGTGCCAGCAGCGAACCGGCCGGGACAGGGTTTCGAGAGCAGTTCTTC,CASSEPAGTGFREQFF
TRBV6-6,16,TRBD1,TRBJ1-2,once,TGTGCCAGCAGTTTTACCCGGACAGGTGATAACTATGGCTACACCTTC,CASSFTRTGDNYGYTF
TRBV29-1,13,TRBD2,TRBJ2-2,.,TGCAGCGTTGTAGCGGGAGTGGGTGGGGAGCTGTTTTTT,CSVVAGVGGELFF
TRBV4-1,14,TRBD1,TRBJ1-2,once,TGCGCCAGCAGCCAACCATGGACAGGGGTTAACTACACCTTC,CASSQPWTGVNYTF